Listed below are T cell receptor beta chains from one sample, sequenced in a study of T cell repertoires in cytomegalovirus infection. The antigens these receptors bind are not known. TCRdb reprocessed the reads with MiXCR, giving one entry per CDR3 protein. The sample holds more than 65,000 distinct CDR3 sequences, approximately 45% seen once. The sample consisted of CD8+ T cells from cultured PBMCs, taken from culture after CMV antigen stimulation. All receptors come from a human donor in good health (CMV status not recorded). Some clones in this sample may be carry-over from other donors' samples. CDR3s include the opening cysteine and the closing phenylalanine or tryptophan. The D gene is left open where the match is weak. Expanded clones get a size class; other rows say once, few or many, or leave the size out.

>TRBJ1-1|NA|TRBV19|TRBD1
TGTGCCAGTAGTTCCGTAGACAGGGCCTGGCTGGGTGAAGCTTTCTTT
CASSSVDRAWLGEAFF
>TRBJ2-7|NA|TRBV19|NA
TGTGCCAGTAGTAGGTGGGACGGGAGTCCCTACGAGCAGTACTTC
CASSRWDGSPYEQYF
>TRBJ2-1|NA|TRBV6-4|TRBD2
TGTGCCAGCAGCCCTGGACTAGCGGGAGTTCAAGAGCAGTTCTTC
CASSPGLAGVQEQFF
>TRBJ2-2|NA|TRBV14|TRBD1
TGTGCCAGCAGCCCCCGGGACAGGCAGAACACCGGGGAGCTGTTTTTT
CASSPRDRQNTGELFF
>TRBJ1-1|few|TRBV7-9|NA
TGTGCCAGCAGACCTACTTACGGGGCGAACACTGAAGCTTTCTTT
CASRPTYGANTEAFF
>TRBJ2-1|NA|TRBV7-3|TRBD2
TGTGCCAGCAGCTTAACTGCGACTAGCGGGCGGGATGAGCAGTTCTTC
CASSLTATSGRDEQFF
>TRBJ1-6|NA|TRBV6-1|NA
TGTGCCAGCACTGAGGATGGGACTTTAAAGTCACCCCTCCACTTT
CASTEDGTLKSPLHF
>TRBJ2-1|NA|TRBV6-5|TRBD2
TGTGCCAGCAGTTTCTTAGCGGGAGGTTTCTACAATGAGCAGTTCTTC
CASSFLAGGFYNEQFF
>TRBJ2-1|few|TRBV7-9|TRBD1
TGTGCCAGCAGCGGGCAAGACAGGGTCCATGAGCAGTTCTTC
CASSGQDRVHEQFF
>TRBJ1-6|NA|TRBV5-6|NA
TGTGCCAGCAGCTTGGGAGCCTCCCTCCACTTT
CASSLGASLHF
>TRBJ2-1|few|TRBV7-9|TRBD2
TGTGCCAGCAGCGCCAGCGGGAGCAATGAGCAGTTCTTC
CASSASGSNEQFF
>TRBJ1-6|NA|TRBV7-4|NA
TGTGCCAGCAGCTCGCTTAATTCACCCCTCCACTTT
CASSSLNSPLHF
>TRBJ2-1|NA|TRBV24-1|NA
TGTGCCACCAGTGCCCTCCGAGGCTACAATGAGCAGTTCTTC
CATSALRGYNEQFF
>TRBJ1-5|NA|TRBV28|NA
TGTGCCAGCACCCACCCCACATGGGGGGGTCCTCAGCCCCAGCATTTT
CASTHPTWGGPQPQHF
>TRBJ2-3|NA|TRBV7-9|TRBD2
TGTGCCAGCACTTCCCGGCTAGCGGGAGGGGCTAGCACAGATACGCAGTATTTT
CASTSRLAGGASTDTQYF
>TRBJ1-4|few|TRBV14|TRBD1
TGTGCCAGCAGCCAAAGGACAGGGGGAGGAAAACTGTTTTTT
CASSQRTGGGKLFF
>TRBJ2-5|NA|TRBV11-2|TRBD1
TGTGCCAGCAGCTCACAGGGGTTCCAAGAGACCCAGTACTTC
CASSSQGFQETQYF
>TRBJ1-1|once|TRBV10-2|NA
TGCGCCAGCAGTGATCGGTTCCCGGGCACTGAAGCTTTCTTT
CASSDRFPGTEAFF
>TRBJ2-5|few|TRBV7-6|TRBD2
TGTGCCAGCACCTCGGGACTAGCACCACAAGAGACCCAGTACTTC
CASTSGLAPQETQYF
>TRBJ1-5|NA|TRBV27|NA
TGTGCCAGCAAAGGGGATTATAGCAATCAGCCCCAGCATTTT
CASKGDYSNQPQHF
>TRBJ1-1|NA|TRBV12-3/TRBV12-4|TRBD1
TGTGCCAGCAGTTTAGCAGCAGGGGGAGTCCCTGAAGCTTTCTTT
CASSLAAGGVPEAFF
>TRBJ2-2|NA|TRBV3-1|NA
TGTGCCAGCAGCCCATCTTTAGGCACCGGGGAGCTGTTTTTT
CASSPSLGTGELFF
>TRBJ1-1|NA|TRBV4-1|TRBD1
TGCGCCAGCAGCCAAGATAGAAGAGGGGGCATTGAAGCTTTCTTT
CASSQDRRGGIEAFF
>TRBJ1-5|NA|TRBV6-5|NA
TGTGCCAGCAGTTACTCTTTCGGTTTGGGGAATAGGACTGGCAATCAGCCCCAGCATTTT
CASSYSFGLGNRTGNQPQHF
>TRBJ2-1|NA|TRBV4-1|NA
TGCGCCAGCAGTTTCACCCTAGACTCCTACAATGAGCAGTTCTTC
CASSFTLDSYNEQFF
>TRBJ2-2|NA|TRBV9|NA
TGTGCCAGCAGCGTTGAGGGAAGGAACACCGGGGAGCTGTTTTTT
CASSVEGRNTGELFF
>TRBJ2-2|NA|TRBV12-5|TRBD1
TGTGCTAGTGGTTTGGCCGGGACAGTCATCACCGGGGAGCTGTTTTTT
CASGLAGTVITGELFF
>TRBJ2-1|NA|TRBV2|NA
TGTGCCAGCAGTGAAATGACGGGCAACTACAATGAGCAGTTCTTC
CASSEMTGNYNEQFF
>TRBJ1-5|NA|TRBV12-3/TRBV12-4|NA
TGTGCCAGCAGTTTTGGAAGAGGCAATCAGCCCCAGCATTTT
CASSFGRGNQPQHF
>TRBJ2-4|few|TRBV7-3|TRBD1
TGTGCCAGCAGCGCCCCCGGGACAGGGGAGAACATTCAGTACTTC
CASSAPGTGENIQYF
>TRBJ1-2|NA|TRBV5-1|NA
TGCGCCAGCAGCTTGGTCGGGGCCCGGGATGGCTACACCTTC
CASSLVGARDGYTF
>TRBJ1-1|NA|TRBV7-9|NA
TGTGCCAGCAGCGATTATATCGGACGGGGGAACACTGAAGCTTTCTTT
CASSDYIGRGNTEAFF
>TRBJ1-1|NA|TRBV6-6|NA
TGTGCCAGCAGTTACCAGAACACTGAAGCTTTCTTT
CASSYQNTEAFF
>TRBJ2-3|once|TRBV7-9|NA
TGTGCCAGCAGCCAGATAGCGGTCCTAACAGATACGCAGTATTTT
CASSQIAVLTDTQYF
>TRBJ2-3|few|TRBV19|NA
TGTGCCACGGCAGCGCGCACAGATACGCAGTATTTT
CATAARTDTQYF
>TRBJ2-7|NA|TRBV11-2|NA
TGTGCCAGCAGCCTTACAGGCCCCTACGAGCAGTACTTC
CASSLTGPYEQYF
>TRBJ2-2|NA|TRBV20-1|TRBD2
TGCAGTGCTAGAGAGGCTAGCGGGGGCCCCGCAGGCGGCACCGGGGAGCTGTTTTTT
CSAREASGGPAGGTGELFF
>TRBJ2-7|NA|TRBV5-4|NA
TGTGCCAGCAGCTTGGGACAGTACGAGCAGTACTTC
CASSLGQYEQYF
>TRBJ2-1|NA|TRBV12-3/TRBV12-4|TRBD1
TGTGCCAGCAGATTCGGGACAGACAATGAGCAGTTCTTC
CASRFGTDNEQFF
>TRBJ2-1|NA|TRBV7-2|NA
TGTGCCAGCAGCTTAGCTATCGGGAGTCCCTACAATGAGCAGTTCTTC
CASSLAIGSPYNEQFF
>TRBJ2-1|NA|TRBV27|NA
TGTGCCAGCAGTCTGGGGGTTAGCTCCTACAATGAGCAGTTCTTC
CASSLGVSSYNEQFF
>TRBJ2-7|few|TRBV28|NA
TGTGCCAGCAGTTTGGGGCAGTTGGAGCAGTACTTC
CASSLGQLEQYF
>TRBJ2-7|NA|TRBV20-1|NA
TGCAGTGCTAGAAGTCTAGGAGAAACAGAACGCTACGAGCAGTACTTC
CSARSLGETERYEQYF
>TRBJ2-1|few|TRBV7-9|NA
TGTGCCTCAGAAGGAAGGGGGGGAGGCAATGAGCAGTTCTTC
CASEGRGGGNEQFF
>TRBJ2-5|few|TRBV7-3|TRBD1
TGTGCCAGCAGCCCCGGACAGGGGGAGACCCAGTACTTC
CASSPGQGETQYF
>TRBJ2-3|once|TRBV9|TRBD2
TGTGCCAGCATGGGGGGTAGCGGGATGAGCACAGATACGCAGTATTTT
CASMGGSGMSTDTQYF
>TRBJ2-5|NA|TRBV11-3|TRBD2
TGTGCCAGCAGCTTCGGTAGCGGGGGAGAGACCCAGTACTTC
CASSFGSGGETQYF
>TRBJ2-7|NA|TRBV6-2/TRBV6-3|NA
TGTGCCAGCACCCTAAGGCCCGAAATACCAGGTAACCCCTACGAGCAGTACTTC
CASTLRPEIPGNPYEQYF
>TRBJ2-7|NA|TRBV6-1|TRBD1
TGTGCCAGCGGACAGGAGACAACCGAGCAGTACTTC
CASGQETTEQYF
>TRBJ1-1|NA|TRBV6-5|NA
TGTGCCAGCAGTTACTCGGTGCGGGGTGAAGCTTTCTTT
CASSYSVRGEAFF
>TRBJ2-7|NA|TRBV27|NA
TGTGCCAGCAGTTTGGGGGTGTCGACCTACGAGCAGTACTTC
CASSLGVSTYEQYF
>TRBJ2-1|NA|TRBV7-4|TRBD2
TGTGCCAGCAGCTTGGCCATAGCGGGAGGACGGAATGAGCAGTTCTTC
CASSLAIAGGRNEQFF
>TRBJ2-5|NA|TRBV2|TRBD2
TGTGCCAGCAGTGAAGCACTAGCGGGAGGGTTCCAAGAGACCCAGTACTTC
CASSEALAGGFQETQYF
>TRBJ2-1|NA|TRBV14|NA
TGTGCCAGCAGCCAAGGGGCCTACAATGAGCAGTTCTTC
CASSQGAYNEQFF
>TRBJ1-1|NA|TRBV11-2|NA
TGTGCCAGCAGCTCCCGGGACACTGAAGCTTTCTTT
CASSSRDTEAFF
>TRBJ1-4|NA|TRBV6-5|TRBD1
TGTGCCAGCAGTTACTCGGCAGGGGGGAATGAAAAACTGTTTTTT
CASSYSAGGNEKLFF
>TRBJ2-7|NA|TRBV20-1|NA
TGCAGTGCCGGGCCCCCGGAAAGGGTCTACGAGCAGTACTTC
CSAGPPERVYEQYF
>TRBJ2-1|NA|TRBV27|TRBD1
TGTGCCAGCAGTTCCGGAAAACAGGGGGCTGGTGAGCAGTTCTTC
CASSSGKQGAGEQFF
>TRBJ2-7|NA|TRBV6-8|TRBD1
TGTGCCAGCAGGGTCGGGACAGGGGGACCCTACGAGCAGTACTTC
CASRVGTGGPYEQYF
>TRBJ2-2|NA|TRBV14|NA
TGTGCCAGCAGCCAAGGGCAGGGGCCGAACACCGGGGAGCTGTTTTTT
CASSQGQGPNTGELFF